One T cell receptor beta chain is described in this entry. Germline trimming cut 5 bases from V and 1 base from J; bases unmatched to any gene: 6. The CDR3 extends over 16 amino acids. From germline, CDR1 is SGHVS and CDR2 FQNEAQ. This entry belongs to a study of blood T cell repertoires in COVID-19. Study background: The United States, Italy and Spain supplied acute and convalescent COVID-19 samples.

Data came from immunoSEQ multiplex PCR; TCRdb stores just in-frame clones and leaves some out. This table holds some 250,000 clones, more than 65% found once. The clonotype was recovered from a woman younger than 35 with acute or convalescent COVID-19. The sample was peripheral blood. This chain links TRBV7-8 with TRBJ2-1; 9 bases are shared with TRBD2. For the CDR3, the DNA is TGTGCCAGCAGCCGGGGGCTAGCGGGGTCCTACAATGAGCAGTTCTTC. Translated: CASSRGLAGSYNEQFF.